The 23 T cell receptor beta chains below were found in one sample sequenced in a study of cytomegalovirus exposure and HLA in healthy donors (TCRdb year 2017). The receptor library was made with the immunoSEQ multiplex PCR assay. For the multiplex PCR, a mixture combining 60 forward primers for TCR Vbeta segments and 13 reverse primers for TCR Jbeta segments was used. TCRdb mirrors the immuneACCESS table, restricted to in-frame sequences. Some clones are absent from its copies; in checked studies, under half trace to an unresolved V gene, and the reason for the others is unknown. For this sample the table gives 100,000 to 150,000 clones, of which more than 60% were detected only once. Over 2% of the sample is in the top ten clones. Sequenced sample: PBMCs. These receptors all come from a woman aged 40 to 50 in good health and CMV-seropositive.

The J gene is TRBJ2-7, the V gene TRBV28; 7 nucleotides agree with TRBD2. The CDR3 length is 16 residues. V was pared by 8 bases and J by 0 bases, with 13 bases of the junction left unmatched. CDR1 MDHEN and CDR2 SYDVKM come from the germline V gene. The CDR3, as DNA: TGTGCCAGCTTATTCAGCGGGGCAGGGAGCTCCTACGAGCAGTACTTC. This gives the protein CASLFSGAGSSYEQYF.

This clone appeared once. As DNA, the CDR3 is TGTGCCAGCTCAATCGGGGGAGGGATGAACACTGAAGCTTTCTTT. Translation gives CASSIGGGMNTEAFF. J is TRBJ1-1 and V is TRBV18; D is perhaps TRBD1 (5 bases). Germline-derived CDR1 and CDR2 are KGHSH and LQKENI. Between the trimmed V and J ends, which lost 5 bases and 0 bases, there was a span of 13 bases. The CDR3 sequence is 15 residues long. The variable domain in full, completed from reference TRBV18 and TRBJ1-1, reads NAGVMQNPRHLVRRRGQEARLRCSPMKGHSHVYWYRQLPEEGLKFMVYLQKENIIDESGMPKERFSAEFPKEGPSILRIQQVVRGDSAAYFCASSIGGGMNTEAFFGQGTRLTVV.

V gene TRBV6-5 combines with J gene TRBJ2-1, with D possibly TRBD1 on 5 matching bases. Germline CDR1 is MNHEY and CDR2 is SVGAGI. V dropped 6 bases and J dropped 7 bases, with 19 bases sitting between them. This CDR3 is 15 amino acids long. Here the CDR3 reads CASRSVQGSKNEQFF. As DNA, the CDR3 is TGTGCCAGCAGATCGGTCCAGGGAAGTAAGAATGAGCAGTTCTTC.

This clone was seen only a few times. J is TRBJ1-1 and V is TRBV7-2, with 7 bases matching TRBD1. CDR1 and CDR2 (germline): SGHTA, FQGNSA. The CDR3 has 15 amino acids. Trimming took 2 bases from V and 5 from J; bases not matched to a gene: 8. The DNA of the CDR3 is TGTGCCAGCAGCTTAAACCCCGAGGGGGCGACTGAAGCTTTCTTT. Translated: CASSLNPEGATEAFF.

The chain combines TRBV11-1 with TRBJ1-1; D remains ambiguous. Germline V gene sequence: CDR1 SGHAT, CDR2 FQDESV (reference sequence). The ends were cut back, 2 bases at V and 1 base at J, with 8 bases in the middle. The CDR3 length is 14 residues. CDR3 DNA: TGTGCCAGCAGCTTATTCGAGGGGAACACTGAAGCTTTCTTT. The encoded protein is CASSLFEGNTEAFF.

The CDR3 sequence: CASSFGAGGKSNTEAFF. In nucleotides, the CDR3 is TGTGCCAGCAGTTTTGGGGCAGGGGGCAAGTCAAACACTGAAGCTTTCTTT. The chain carries TRBV27 and TRBJ1-1, with 8 nucleotides matching TRBD1. Trimming removed 3 bases from V and 2 bases from J; junction bases left unmatched: 11. The CDR3 totals 17 residues. The V gene's germline CDR1 is MNHEY and CDR2 SMNVEV (reference sequence).

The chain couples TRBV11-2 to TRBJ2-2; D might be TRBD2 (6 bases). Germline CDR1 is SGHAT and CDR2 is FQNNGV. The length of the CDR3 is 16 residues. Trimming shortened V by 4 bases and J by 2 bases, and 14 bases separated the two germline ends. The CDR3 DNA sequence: TGTGCCAGCAGCTCGAATTATGGACTAAACACCGGGGAGCTGTTTTTT. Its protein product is CASSSNYGLNTGELFF.

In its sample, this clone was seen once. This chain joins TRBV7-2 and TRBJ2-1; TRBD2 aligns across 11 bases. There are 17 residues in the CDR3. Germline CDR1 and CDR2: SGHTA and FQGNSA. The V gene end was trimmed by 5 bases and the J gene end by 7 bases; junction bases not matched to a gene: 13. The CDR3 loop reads CASSRRPTSGILNEQFF. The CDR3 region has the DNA TGTGCCAGCAGCCGCCGGCCGACTAGCGGGATCCTTAATGAGCAGTTCTTC. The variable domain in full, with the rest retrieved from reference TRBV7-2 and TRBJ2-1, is GAGVSQSPSNKVTEKGKDVELRCDPISGHTALYWYRQSLGQGLEFLIYFQGNSAPDKSGLPSDRFSAERTGGSVSTLTIQRTQQEDSAVYLCASSRRPTSGILNEQFFGPGTRLTVL.

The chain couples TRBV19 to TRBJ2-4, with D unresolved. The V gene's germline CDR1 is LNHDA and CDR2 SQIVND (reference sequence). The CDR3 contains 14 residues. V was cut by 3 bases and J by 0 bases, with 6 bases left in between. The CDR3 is CASSMRIAKNIQYF. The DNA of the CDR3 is TGTGCCAGTAGTATGCGGATAGCCAAAAACATTCAGTACTTC.

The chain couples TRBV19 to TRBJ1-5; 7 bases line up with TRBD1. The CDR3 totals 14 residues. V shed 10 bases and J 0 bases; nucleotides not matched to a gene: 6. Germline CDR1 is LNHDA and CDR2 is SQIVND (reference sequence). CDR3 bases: TGTGCCACTTCGGACAGGTATAGCAATCAGCCCCAGCATTTT. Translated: CATSDRYSNQPQHF.

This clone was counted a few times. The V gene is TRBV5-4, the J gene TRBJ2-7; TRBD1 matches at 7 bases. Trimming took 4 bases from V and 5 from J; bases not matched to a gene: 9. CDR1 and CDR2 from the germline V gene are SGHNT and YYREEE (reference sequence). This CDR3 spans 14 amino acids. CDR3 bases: TGTGCCAGCAGCCAGAGTGACAGGGTCCACGAGCAGTACTTC. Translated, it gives CASSQSDRVHEQYF.

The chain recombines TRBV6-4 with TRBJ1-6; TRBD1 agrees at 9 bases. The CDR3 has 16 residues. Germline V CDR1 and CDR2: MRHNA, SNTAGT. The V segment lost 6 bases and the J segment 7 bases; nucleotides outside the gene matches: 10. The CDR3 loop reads CASRGPQGAENSPLHF. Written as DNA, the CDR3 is TGTGCCAGCAGGGGCCCACAGGGGGCAGAGAATTCACCCCTCCACTTT.

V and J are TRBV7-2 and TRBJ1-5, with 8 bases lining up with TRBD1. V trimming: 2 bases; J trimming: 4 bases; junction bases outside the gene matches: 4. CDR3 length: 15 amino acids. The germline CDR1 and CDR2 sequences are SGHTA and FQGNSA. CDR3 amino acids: CASSLSRGRNQPQHF. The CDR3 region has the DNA TGTGCCAGCAGCTTAAGCAGGGGGCGGAATCAGCCCCAGCATTTT.

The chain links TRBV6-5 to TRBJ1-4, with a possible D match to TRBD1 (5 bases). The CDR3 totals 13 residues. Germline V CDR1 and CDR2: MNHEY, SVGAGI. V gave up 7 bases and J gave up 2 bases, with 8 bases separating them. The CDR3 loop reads CASNQGTNEKLFF. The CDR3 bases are TGTGCCAGCAATCAGGGTACTAATGAAAAACTGTTTTTT.

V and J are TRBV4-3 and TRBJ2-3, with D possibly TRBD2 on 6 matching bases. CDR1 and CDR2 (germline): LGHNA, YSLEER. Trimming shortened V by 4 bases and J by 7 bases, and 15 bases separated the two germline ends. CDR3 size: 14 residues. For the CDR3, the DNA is TGCGCCAGCAGCCCGGGCGGGGACCTTAATACGCAGTATTTT. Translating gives CASSPGGDLNTQYF.

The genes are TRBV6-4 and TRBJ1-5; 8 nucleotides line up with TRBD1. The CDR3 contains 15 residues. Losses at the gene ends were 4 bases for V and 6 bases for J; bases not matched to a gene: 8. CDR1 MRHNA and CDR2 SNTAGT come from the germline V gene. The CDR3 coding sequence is TGTGCCAGCAGTGCGGCAGGGGGCTCGTCTCAGCCCCAGCATTTT. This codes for CASSAAGGSSQPQHF.

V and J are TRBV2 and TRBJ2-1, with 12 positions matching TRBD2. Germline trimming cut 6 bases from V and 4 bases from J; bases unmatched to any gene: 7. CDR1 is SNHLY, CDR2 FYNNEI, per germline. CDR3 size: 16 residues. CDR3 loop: CASRRQTSGSYNEQFF. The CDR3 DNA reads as TGTGCCAGCAGGCGTCAGACTAGCGGGAGTTACAATGAGCAGTTCTTC.

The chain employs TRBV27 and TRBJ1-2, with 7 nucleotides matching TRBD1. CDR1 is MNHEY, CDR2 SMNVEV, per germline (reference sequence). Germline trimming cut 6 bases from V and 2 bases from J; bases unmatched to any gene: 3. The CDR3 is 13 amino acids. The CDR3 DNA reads TGTGCCAGCAGCGAGACAGGGAACTATGGCTACACCTTC. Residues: CASSETGNYGYTF.

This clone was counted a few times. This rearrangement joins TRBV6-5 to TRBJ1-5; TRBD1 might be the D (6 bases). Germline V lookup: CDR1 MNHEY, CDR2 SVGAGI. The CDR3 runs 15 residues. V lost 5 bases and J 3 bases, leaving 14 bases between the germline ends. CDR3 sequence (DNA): TGTGCCAGCAGTCCCGCCAGGGGTTTCAATCAGCCCCAGCATTTT. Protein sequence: CASSPARGFNQPQHF.

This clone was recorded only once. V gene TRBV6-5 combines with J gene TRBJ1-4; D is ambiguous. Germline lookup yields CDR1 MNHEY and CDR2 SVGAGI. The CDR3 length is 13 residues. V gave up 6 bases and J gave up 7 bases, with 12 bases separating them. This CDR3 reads CASSGNFGEKLFF. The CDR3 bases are TGTGCCAGCAGCGGGAATTTTGGTGAAAAACTGTTTTTT.

DNA for the CDR3: TGTGCCAGCAGCTCCCAGGGGAGCACTGAAGCTTTCTTT. Amino acids: CASSSQGSTEAFF. This chain joins TRBV7-6 and TRBJ1-1; D might be TRBD1 (6 bases). The germline gives CDR1 SGHVS, CDR2 FNYEAQ. CDR3 size: 13 residues. Between the trimmed V and J ends, which lost 4 bases and 4 bases, there was a span of 10 bases.

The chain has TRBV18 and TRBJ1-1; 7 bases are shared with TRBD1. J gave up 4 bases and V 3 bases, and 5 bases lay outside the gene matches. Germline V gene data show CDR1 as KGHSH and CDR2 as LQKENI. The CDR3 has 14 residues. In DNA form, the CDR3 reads TGTGCCAGCTCACCTATTACAGGGGCCACTGAAGCTTTCTTT. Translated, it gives CASSPITGATEAFF.

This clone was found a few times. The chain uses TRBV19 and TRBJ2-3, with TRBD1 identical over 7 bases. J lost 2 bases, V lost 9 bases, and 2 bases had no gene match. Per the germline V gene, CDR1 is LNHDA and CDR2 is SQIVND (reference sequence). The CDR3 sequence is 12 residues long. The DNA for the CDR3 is TGTGCCAGCGAGGGGGCCACAGATACGCAGTATTTT. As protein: CASEGATDTQYF.